This entry is about one T cell receptor beta chain. The source of the sample is a study of blood T cell repertoires in COVID-19. Study at large: Sites across the United States, Italy and Spain contributed samples from acute and convalescent COVID-19. PBMCs, B-cell-depleted T cells, or T cells provided the cDNA or gDNA that made up the material.

Germline loops: CDR1 SGHDN, CDR2 FVKESK. The CDR3 is made up of 16 amino acids. Trimming at V came to 5 bases and at J to 6 bases, leaving 10 bases not matched to a gene. Only in-frame clones appear in the TCRdb table, and some are missing; sequencing was by immunoSEQ multiplex PCR. The sample gives about 240,000 clones, 86% of which show up once; approximately 13% is in the top ten. This TCR was sampled from a man aged 80 or over with acute or convalescent COVID-19. V usage is TRBV14 and J usage is TRBJ1-4, with 9 bases matching TRBD1. The sample consisted of peripheral blood. The CDR3 here is CASSTRGGQGYEKLFF. The CDR3, as DNA: TGTGCCAGCAGCACTCGGGGAGGACAGGGGTATGAAAAACTGTTTTTT.